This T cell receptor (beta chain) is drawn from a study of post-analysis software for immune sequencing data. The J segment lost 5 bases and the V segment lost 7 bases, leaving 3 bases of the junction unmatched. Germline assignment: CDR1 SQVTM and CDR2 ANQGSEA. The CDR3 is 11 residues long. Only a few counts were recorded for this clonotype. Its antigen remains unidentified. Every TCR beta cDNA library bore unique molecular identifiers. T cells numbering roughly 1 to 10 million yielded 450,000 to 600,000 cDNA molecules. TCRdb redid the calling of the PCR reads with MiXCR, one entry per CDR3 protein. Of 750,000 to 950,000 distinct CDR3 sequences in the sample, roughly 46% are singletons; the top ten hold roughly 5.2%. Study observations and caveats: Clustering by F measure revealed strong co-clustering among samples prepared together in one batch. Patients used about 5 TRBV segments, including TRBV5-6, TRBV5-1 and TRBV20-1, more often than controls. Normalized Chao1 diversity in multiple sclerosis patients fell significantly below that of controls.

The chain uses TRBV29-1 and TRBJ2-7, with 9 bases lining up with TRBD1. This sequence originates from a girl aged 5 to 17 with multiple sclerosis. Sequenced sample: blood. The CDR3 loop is CSAGTGNEQYF. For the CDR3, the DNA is TGCAGCGCCGGGACAGGGAACGAGCAGTACTTC.